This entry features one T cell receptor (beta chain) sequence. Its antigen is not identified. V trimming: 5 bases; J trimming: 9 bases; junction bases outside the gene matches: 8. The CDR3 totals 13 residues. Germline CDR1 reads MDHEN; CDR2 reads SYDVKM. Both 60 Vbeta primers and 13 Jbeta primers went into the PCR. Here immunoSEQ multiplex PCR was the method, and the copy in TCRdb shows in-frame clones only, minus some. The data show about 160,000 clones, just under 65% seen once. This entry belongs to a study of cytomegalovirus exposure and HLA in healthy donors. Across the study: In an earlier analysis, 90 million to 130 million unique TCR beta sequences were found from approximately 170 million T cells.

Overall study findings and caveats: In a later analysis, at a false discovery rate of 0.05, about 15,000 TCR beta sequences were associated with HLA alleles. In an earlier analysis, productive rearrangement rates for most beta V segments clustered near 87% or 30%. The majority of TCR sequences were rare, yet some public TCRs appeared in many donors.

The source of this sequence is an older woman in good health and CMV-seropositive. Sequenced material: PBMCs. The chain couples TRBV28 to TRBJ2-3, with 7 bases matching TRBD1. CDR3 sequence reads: CASSRQGPTTQYF. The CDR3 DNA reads TGTGCCAGCAGTCGACAGGGCCCTACGACGCAGTATTTT.